The table lists the clone carrying this TCR beta chain with a few counts. The antigen is not known. Unique molecular identifiers were affixed to single, distinct cDNA molecules. TCRdb reprocessed the 5' RACE reads via MiXCR and lists one record per CDR3 protein. This table holds tens of thousands of distinct CDR3 sequences, 12% found once. CDR1 is SGHVS, CDR2 FNYEAQ, per germline. Unmatched junction bases numbered 5, after V lost 1 base and J lost 6 bases. This CDR3 is 15 amino acids long. These data belong to a study of early T cells in non-severe SARS-CoV-2 infection. About the study: The chains were unpaired, and the sequenced material was bulk RNA from unsorted whole blood.

Study-wide points: There was a bias toward anti-spike CD8 responses in VDJdb matching, which missed private and CD4 specificities.

The sample taken for sequencing was whole blood. The chain carries TRBV7-6 and TRBJ2-1, with TRBD1 identical over 8 bases. This TCR was recovered from an adult who was a healthcare worker with PCR-confirmed SARS-CoV-2 infection or an uninfected control (not recorded which). The CDR3 protein is CASSLEIGTGNEQFF. CDR3 in DNA: TGTGCCAGCAGCTTAGAAATCGGGACAGGCAATGAGCAGTTCTTC. The whole variable domain, filled in from reference TRBV7-6 and TRBJ2-1, reads GAGVSQSPRYKVTKRGQDVALRCDPISGHVSLYWYRQALGQGPEFLTYFNYEAQQDKSGLPNDRFSAERPEGSISTLTIQRTEQRDSAMYRCASSLEIGTGNEQFFGPGTRLTVL.